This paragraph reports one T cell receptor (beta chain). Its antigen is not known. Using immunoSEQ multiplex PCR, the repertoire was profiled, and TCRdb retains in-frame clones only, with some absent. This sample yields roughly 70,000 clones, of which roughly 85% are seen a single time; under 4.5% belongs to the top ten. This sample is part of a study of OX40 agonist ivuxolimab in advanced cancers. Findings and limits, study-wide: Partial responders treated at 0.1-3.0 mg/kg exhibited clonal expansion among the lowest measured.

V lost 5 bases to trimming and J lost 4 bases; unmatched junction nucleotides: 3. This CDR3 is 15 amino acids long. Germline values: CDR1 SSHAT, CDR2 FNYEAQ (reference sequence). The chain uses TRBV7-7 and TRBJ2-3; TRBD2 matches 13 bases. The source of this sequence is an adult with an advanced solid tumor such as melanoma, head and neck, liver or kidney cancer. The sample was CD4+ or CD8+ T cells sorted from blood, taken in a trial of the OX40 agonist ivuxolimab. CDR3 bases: TGTGCCAGCAGCGCGGGACTAGCGGGGTCAGATACGCAGTATTTT. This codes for CASSAGLAGSDTQYF.